This TCR beta chain stems from a study of cytomegalovirus exposure and HLA in healthy donors. Across the study: HLA-typed donors contributed 80 million to 85 million unique TCRs, which were held in an early data release. Whole-study results and caveats: Association of some 18,000 TCR beta sequences with HLA alleles was found at 0.05 false discovery rate in a later analysis.

This CDR3 is 14 amino acids long. V dropped 5 bases and J dropped 6 bases, with 18 bases sitting between them. Germline lookup yields CDR1 SGHDT and CDR2 YYEEEE. Turning to this clone: The antigen remains undetermined.

The PCR made use of 60 Vbeta and 13 Jbeta primers. Libraries were prepared by immunoSEQ multiplex PCR; TCRdb keeps only in-frame clonotypes and omits some of them. The sample holds approximately 98,000 clones; about 74% are singletons and the top ten take approximately 2%. The gene calls are TRBV5-6 and TRBJ2-7, with D maybe TRBD1 (6 bases). The sample comprised PBMCs. This receptor was taken from a male donor in good health and CMV-seronegative. The DNA of the CDR3 is TGTGCCAGCAGGCACTCCGGGACATCGCGCGAGCAGTACTTC. Translated, it gives CASRHSGTSREQYF.